The text below deals with one T cell receptor beta chain. Antigen specificity is unknown. Germline is not matched at one junction end, which may reflect a read error. The CDR3 consists of 19 residues. CDR1 SEHNR and CDR2 FQNEAQ come from the germline V gene (reference sequence). This record comes from a study of cytomegalovirus exposure and HLA in healthy donors. Study details: A preliminary data release comprised roughly 85 million unique TCRs obtained from HLA-typed donors.

Broader study findings: Reports described diagnosis of cytomegalovirus status by the classifier as highly specific and sensitive. Later analysis found that TCR beta chains associated with HLA were more clonally expanded than other, equally common chains. Across HLA loci, a later analysis found differing TCR association rates, with DRB1 most and HLA-C fewest.

Both 60 Vbeta primers and 13 Jbeta primers went into the PCR. TCRdb's copy holds only in-frame clones and misses some; the assay was immunoSEQ multiplex PCR. The repertoire has about 34,000 clones, approximately 80% of them found once; the top ten carry about 10%. The chain links TRBV7-9 to TRBJ1-1; D is possibly TRBD1 (5 bases). This receptor was taken from a woman between 18 and 29 years old in good health and CMV-seropositive. The sequenced sample consisted of PBMCs. CDR3 region: CSSSPRGFRDHPGDTEAFF. The CDR3 bases are TGTTCCAGCAGCCCCCGAGGCTTCAGGGATCACCCCGGAGACACTGAAGCTTTCTTT.